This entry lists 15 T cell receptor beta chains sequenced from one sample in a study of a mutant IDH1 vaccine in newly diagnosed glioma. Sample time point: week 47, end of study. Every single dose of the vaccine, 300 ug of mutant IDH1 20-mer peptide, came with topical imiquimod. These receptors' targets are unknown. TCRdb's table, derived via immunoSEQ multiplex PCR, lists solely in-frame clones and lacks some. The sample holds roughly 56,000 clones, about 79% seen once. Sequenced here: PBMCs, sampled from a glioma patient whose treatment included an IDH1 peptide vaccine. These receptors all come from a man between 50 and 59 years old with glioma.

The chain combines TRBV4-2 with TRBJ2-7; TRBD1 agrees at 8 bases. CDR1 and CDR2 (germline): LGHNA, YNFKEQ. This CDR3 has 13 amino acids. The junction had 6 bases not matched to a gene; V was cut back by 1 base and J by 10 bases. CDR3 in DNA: TGTGCCAGCAGCCAAGTGACAGGGGTAGGACAGTACTTC. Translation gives CASSQVTGVGQYF.

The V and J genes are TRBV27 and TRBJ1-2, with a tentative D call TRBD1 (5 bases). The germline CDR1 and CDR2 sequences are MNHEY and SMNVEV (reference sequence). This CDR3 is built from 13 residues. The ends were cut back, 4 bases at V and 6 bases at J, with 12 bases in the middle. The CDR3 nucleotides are TGTGCCAGCAGTTCCCAGGGTCGGCATGGCTACACCTTC. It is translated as CASSSQGRHGYTF.

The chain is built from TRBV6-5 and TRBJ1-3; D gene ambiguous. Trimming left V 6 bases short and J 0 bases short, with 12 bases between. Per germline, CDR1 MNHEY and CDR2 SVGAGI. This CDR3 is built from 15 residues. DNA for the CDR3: TGTGCCAGCAGGAGAGCGGCGAGCTCTGGAAACACCATATATTTT. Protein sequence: CASRRAASSGNTIYF.

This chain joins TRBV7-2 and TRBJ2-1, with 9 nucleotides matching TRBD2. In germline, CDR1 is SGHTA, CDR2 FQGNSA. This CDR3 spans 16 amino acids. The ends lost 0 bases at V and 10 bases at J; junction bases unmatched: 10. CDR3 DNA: TGTGCCAGCAGCTTAGCGACTCCCGAGCGGGGGGCCGAGCAGTTCTTC. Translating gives CASSLATPERGAEQFF.

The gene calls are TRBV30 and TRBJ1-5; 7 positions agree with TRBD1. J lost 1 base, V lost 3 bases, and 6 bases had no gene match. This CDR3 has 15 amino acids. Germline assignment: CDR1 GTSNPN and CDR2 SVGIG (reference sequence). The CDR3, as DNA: TGTGCCTGGAGACCGGACAGGTTAAGCAATCAGCCCCAGCATTTT. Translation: CAWRPDRLSNQPQHF.

The CDR3 sequence: CASSQDRRYNEQFF. In nucleotides, the CDR3 is TGCGCCAGCAGCCAAGATAGGCGCTACAATGAGCAGTTCTTC. The genes are TRBV4-3 and TRBJ2-1; D is undetermined. Trimming took 0 bases from V and 3 from J, leaving 6 bases between them. The CDR3 has 14 residues. CDR1 is LGHNA and CDR2 is YSLEER in the germline V gene.

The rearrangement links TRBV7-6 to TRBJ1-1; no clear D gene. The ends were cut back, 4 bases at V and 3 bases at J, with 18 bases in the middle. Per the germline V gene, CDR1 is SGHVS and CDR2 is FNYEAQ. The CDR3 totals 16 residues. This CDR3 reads CASSSPPTGGDTEAFF. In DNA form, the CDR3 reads TGTGCCAGCAGCTCCCCTCCAACGGGCGGGGACACTGAAGCTTTCTTT.

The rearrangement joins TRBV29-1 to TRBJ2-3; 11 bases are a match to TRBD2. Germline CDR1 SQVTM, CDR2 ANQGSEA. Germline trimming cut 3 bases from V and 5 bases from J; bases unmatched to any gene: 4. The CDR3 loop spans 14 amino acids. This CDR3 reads CSVESSGGIDTQYF. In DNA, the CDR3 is TGCAGCGTTGAGTCTAGCGGGGGGATAGATACGCAGTATTTT.

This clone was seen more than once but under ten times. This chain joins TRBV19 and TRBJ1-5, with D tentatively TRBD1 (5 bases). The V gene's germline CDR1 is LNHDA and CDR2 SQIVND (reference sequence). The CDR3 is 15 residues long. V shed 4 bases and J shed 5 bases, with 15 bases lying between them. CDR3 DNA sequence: TGTGCCAGTAGTAACCGGGGCCCGTTTCATCAGCCCCAGCATTTT. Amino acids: CASSNRGPFHQPQHF.

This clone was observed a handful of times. CDR3 DNA: TGCGCCAGCAGCCAAACTAGCGGGGGGACCTCCTACGAGCAGTACTTC. Protein product: CASSQTSGGTSYEQYF. V and J are TRBV4-3 and TRBJ2-7; 12 bases fit TRBD2. The V segment lost 2 bases and the J segment 0 bases; nucleotides outside the gene matches: 2. This CDR3 is built from 16 residues. Germline CDR1 is LGHNA and CDR2 is YSLEER.

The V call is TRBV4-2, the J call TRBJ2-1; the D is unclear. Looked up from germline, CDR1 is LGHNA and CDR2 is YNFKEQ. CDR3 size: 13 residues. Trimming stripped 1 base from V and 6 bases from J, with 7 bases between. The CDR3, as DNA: TGTGCCAGCAGCCAAGTGACCAGCAATGAGCAGTTCTTC. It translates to CASSQVTSNEQFF.

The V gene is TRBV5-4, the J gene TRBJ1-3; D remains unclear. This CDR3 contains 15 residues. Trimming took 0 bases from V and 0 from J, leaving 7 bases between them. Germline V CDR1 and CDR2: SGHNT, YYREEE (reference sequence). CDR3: CASSLASASGNTIYF. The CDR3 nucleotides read TGTGCCAGCAGCTTGGCCTCGGCCTCTGGAAACACCATATATTTT.

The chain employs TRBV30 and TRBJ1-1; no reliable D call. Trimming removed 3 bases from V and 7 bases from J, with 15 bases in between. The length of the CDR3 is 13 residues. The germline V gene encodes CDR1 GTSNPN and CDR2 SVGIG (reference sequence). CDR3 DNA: TGTGCCTGGAGGAACATAGGGCTCGGTGAAGCTTTCTTT. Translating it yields CAWRNIGLGEAFF.

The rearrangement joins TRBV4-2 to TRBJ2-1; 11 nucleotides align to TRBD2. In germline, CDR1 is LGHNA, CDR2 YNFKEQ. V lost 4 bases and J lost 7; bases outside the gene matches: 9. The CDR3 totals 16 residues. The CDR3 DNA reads TGTGCCAGCAGCCTGCTTAGCGGGGGGGCCTGGAATGAGCAGTTCTTC. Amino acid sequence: CASSLLSGGAWNEQFF.

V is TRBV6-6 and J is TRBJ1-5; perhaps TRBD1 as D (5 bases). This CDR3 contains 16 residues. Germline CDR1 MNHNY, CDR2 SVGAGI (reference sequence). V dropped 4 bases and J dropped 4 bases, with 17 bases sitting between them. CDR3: CASSSPWGGGNQPQHF. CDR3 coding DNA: TGTGCCAGCAGTTCCCCGTGGGGGGGAGGAAATCAGCCCCAGCATTTT.